This TCR beta chain stems from a study of control samples from healthy donors and cancer patients. The CDR3 extends over 17 amino acids. V shed 0 bases and J shed 4 bases, with 16 bases lying between them. Germline loops: CDR1 MNHEY, CDR2 SMNVEV (reference sequence). Assay used: immunoSEQ multiplex PCR; TCRdb lists only in-frame clones, some missing. The table includes 230,000 or so clones, 85% to 95% detected once. This receptor was identified in a man between 50 and 59 years old in good health. Sequenced material: blood. The rearrangement joins TRBV27 to TRBJ1-5; D unclear. The chain's CDR3 is CASSLSRNSASNQPQHF. In DNA form, the CDR3 reads TGTGCCAGCAGTTTATCCCGAAACAGTGCATCTAATCAGCCCCAGCATTTT.